The sequence of this T cell receptor (beta chain) was determined in a study of response to subunit inactivated influenza vaccine. This clonotype was found many times. TCRdb analysed the RT-PCR reads with MiXCR anew, one entry per CDR3 protein. The table includes roughly 670,000 distinct CDR3 sequences, approximately 14% detected once. This CDR3 spans 13 amino acids. CDR1 is KGHSH, CDR2 LQKENI, per germline. V lost 3 bases, J lost 5 bases, and 7 bases lay in between. The gene calls are TRBV18 and TRBJ1-4; no clear D. This TCR was sampled from a man aged 45-60 years who received an inactivated influenza vaccine. Sequencing used PBMCs from blood, obtained less than 15 days before vaccination. CDR3 bases: TGTGCCAGCTCACCGCAGCGGAATGAAAAACTGTTTTTT. Encoded protein: CASSPQRNEKLFF. The full variable domain, its missing parts supplied by reference TRBV18 and TRBJ1-4, is NAGVMQNPRHLVRRRGQEARLRCSPMKGHSHVYWYRQLPEEGLKFMVYLQKENIIDESGMPKERFSAEFPKEGPSILRIQQVVRGDSAAYFCASSPQRNEKLFFGSGTQLSVL.